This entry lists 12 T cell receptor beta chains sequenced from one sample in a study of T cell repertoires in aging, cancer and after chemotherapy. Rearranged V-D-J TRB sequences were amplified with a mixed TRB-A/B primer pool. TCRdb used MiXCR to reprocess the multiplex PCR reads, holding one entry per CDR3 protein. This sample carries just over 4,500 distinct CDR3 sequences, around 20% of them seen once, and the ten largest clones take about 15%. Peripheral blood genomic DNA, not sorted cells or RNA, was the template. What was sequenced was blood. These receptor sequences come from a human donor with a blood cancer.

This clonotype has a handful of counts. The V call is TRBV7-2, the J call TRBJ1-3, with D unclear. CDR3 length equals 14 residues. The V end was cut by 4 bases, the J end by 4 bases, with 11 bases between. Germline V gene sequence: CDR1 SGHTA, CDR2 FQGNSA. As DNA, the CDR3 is TGTGCCAGCAGCTCGCGTCTTACAGGAAACACCATATATTTT. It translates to CASSSRLTGNTIYF.

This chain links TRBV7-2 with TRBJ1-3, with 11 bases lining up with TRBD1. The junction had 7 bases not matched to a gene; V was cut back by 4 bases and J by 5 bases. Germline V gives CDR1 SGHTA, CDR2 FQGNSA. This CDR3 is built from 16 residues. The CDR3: CASSSVWTGGRNTIYF. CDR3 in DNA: TGTGCCAGCAGCTCCGTCTGGACAGGGGGCCGAAACACCATATATTTT.

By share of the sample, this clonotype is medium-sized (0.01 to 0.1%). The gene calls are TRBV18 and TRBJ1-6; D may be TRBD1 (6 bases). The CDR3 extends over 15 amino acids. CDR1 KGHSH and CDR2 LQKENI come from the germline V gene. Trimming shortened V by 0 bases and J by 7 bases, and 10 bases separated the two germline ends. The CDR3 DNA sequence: TGTGCCAGCTCACCACCGACAGGCCCCAATTCACCCCTCCACTTT. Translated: CASSPPTGPNSPLHF.

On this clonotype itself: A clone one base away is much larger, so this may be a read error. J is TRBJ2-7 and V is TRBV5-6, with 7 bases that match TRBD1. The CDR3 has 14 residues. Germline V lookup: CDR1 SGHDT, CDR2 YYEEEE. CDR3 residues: CVSSTLRGFGEQYF. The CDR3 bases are TGTGTCAGCAGTACTCTCAGGGGGTTCGGCGAGCAGTACTTC.

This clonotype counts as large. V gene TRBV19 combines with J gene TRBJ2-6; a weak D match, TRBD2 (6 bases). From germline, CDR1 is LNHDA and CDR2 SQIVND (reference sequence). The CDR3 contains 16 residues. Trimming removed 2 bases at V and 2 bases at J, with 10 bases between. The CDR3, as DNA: TGTGCCAGTAGTATAATGGGGGGAACTGGGGCCAACGTCCTGACTTTC. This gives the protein CASSIMGGTGANVLTF.

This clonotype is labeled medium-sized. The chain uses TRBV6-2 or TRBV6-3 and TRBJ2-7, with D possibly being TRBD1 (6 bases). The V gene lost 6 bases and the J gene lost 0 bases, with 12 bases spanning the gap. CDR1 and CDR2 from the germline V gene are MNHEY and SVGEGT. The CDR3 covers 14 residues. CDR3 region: CASRGGPNSYEQYF. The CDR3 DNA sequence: TGTGCCAGCAGAGGGGGACCGAACTCCTACGAGCAGTACTTC.

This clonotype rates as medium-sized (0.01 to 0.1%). The CDR3 nucleotides read TGTGCCAGCAGCTTTTCCTCCTACGAGCAGTACTTC. Translating it yields CASSFSSYEQYF. This chain uses TRBV5-6 with TRBJ2-7, with D unclear. The V gene's germline CDR1 is SGHDT and CDR2 YYEEEE. Trimming took 2 bases from V and 0 from J, leaving 3 bases between them. There are 12 residues in the CDR3.

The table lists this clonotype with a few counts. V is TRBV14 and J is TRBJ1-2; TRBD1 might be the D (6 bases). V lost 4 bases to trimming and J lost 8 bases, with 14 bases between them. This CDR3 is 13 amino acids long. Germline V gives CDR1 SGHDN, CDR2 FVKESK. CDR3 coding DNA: TGTGCCAGCAGCCCCCGGACAGTTGGGGGCTACACCTTC. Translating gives CASSPRTVGGYTF.

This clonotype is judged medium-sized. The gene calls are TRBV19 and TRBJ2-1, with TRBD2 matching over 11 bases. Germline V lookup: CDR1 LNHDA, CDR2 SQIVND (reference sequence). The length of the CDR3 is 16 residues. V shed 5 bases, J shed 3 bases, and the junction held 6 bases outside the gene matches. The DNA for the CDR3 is TGTGCCAGTAGTTTCCGACTAGCGGGGCTCTACAATGAGCAGTTCTTC. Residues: CASSFRLAGLYNEQFF. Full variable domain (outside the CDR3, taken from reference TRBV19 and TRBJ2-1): DGGITQSPKYLFRKEGQNVTLSCEQNLNHDAMYWYRQDPGQGLRLIYYSQIVNDFQKGDIAEGYSVSREKKESFPLTVTSAQKNPTAFYLCASSFRLAGLYNEQFFGPGTRLTVL.

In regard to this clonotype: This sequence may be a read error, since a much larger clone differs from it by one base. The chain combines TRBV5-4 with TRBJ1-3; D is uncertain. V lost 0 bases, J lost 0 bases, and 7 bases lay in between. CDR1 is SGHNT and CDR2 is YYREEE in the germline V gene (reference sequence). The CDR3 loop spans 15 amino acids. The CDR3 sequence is CASSLDSISGNTIYF. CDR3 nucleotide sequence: TGTGCCAGCAGCTTGGATAGCATCTCTGGAAACACCATATATTTT.

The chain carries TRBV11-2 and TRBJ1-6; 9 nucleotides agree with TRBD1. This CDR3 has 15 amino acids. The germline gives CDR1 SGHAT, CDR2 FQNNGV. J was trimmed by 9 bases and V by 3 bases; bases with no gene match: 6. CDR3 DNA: TGTGCCAGCAGCTTCCTTACAGGGGGCTTTTCACCCCTCCACTTT. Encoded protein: CASSFLTGGFSPLHF.

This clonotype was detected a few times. This chain's CDR3 is CASSQRTGPSYGYTF. DNA of the CDR3: TGTGCCAGCAGTCAGCGGACAGGGCCGAGCTATGGCTACACCTTC. The rearrangement joins TRBV12-3 or TRBV12-4 to TRBJ1-2; TRBD1 matches at 8 bases. The CDR3 has 15 residues. Unmatched junction bases numbered 9, after V lost 5 bases and J lost 4 bases.